This T cell receptor beta chain was sequenced during a study of T cells in Graves' hyperthyroidism and ophthalmopathy (dated by TCRdb to the late 2010s). Turning to the overall study: Peripheral blood samples were taken at initial diagnosis, before any treatment was given. Prospective prediction of ophthalmopathy was tested in an independent validation cohort consisting of 18 hyperthyroidism patients and 15 to 17 patients who later progressed to ophthalmopathy. The 75 to 100 discovery patients were divided at random into training and test sets in a 7:3 ratio. The paper describes TCR Vbeta CDR3 sequencing of 120 to 150 peripheral blood samples, made up of around 41 ophthalmopathy patients, roughly 75 hyperthyroidism patients and 17 progressor patients. In roughly six Graves' hyperthyroidism patients, the study also compared T-cell repertoires from thyroid tissue with T-cell repertoires from blood. A discovery cohort of about 100 patients, approximately 45 with Graves' ophthalmopathy and approximately 60 with stable Graves' hyperthyroidism, was used to find distinguishing TCR V-J signatures. After sampling, hyperthyroidism patients received methimazole starting at 30 mg daily, and ophthalmopathy patients received high-dose intravenous methylprednisolone.

What the authors observed across the whole study: Blood samples also contained most of the expanded thyroid clonotypes (frequency above 0.001), which suggests that blood repertoires may reflect thyroid immune responses. Ophthalmopathy was separated from stable hyperthyroidism by a 13 V-J signature model, with approximately 86% sensitivity and about 81% specificity obtained in cross-validation and 80%/75% obtained in testing. In validation, the model predicted progression to ophthalmopathy with approximately 71% sensitivity and 72% to 85% specificity, a median of 6.5 months before onset. Sample size was not statistically predetermined, and investigators were not blinded to group allocation.

The TCR beta CDR3 regions were amplified from the RNA transcripts. A first-round RT-PCR of the TCR CDR3 used the HTBI primer set with the Qiagen OneStep RT-PCR kit. Libraries were constructed in a second round of multiplex PCR, after which size selection and purification were performed. Libraries were sequenced paired-end with 100 bp reads on an Illumina HiSeq2000. As for the authors' bioinformatics: SOAPnuke was used to process the raw data, with reads discarded if the reads contained adapters or uncalled bases, had a mean Phred below 15, or lacked an exact constant-primer or identifier match. High-quality paired reads were merged using COPE v1.2.5, and each unique nucleotide sequence was defined as a clonotype. Clonotypes were aligned to IMGT TRBV, TRBD and TRBJ reference segments using MiTCR v1.1. The analysis included only V-J combinations with a frequency above 0.0001, which together covered 99% to 99.2% of the repertoires. A TCS score was defined as the ratio between F50 (clonal expansion) and ExV (chaos), using BLOSUM62-based TCRdist between CDR3 peptides within each V-J. Welch's t-statistics and random forest reduced around 520 V-J features to 10 to 15, which were used in a naive Bayes classifier (R e1071). Using fastp trimming at Q25 and MiXCR clonotype assembly, TCRdb reanalyzed the public sequencing data and kept in-frame beta chains. CDR3 protein duplicates are merged, each entry listing the most common genes and DNA. These V and J calls are TCRdb output, not the study's own analysis. This sample holds fewer than 450,000 distinct CDR3 sequences; 17% were observed only once. Roughly 35% of the sample rests with the top ten.

Hyperthyroidism patients were aged 18 to 65 years and newly diagnosed, with disease duration of less than 2 months. Exclusion was applied to patients with uncontrolled infections, other autoimmune diseases, pregnancy or lactation. Diagnoses were based on clinical symptoms, serum thyroxine and TRAb, thyroid ultrasound and orbital computed tomography. For progressor patients, blood was drawn at the first diagnosis of hyperthyroidism, before any ophthalmopathy symptoms had appeared. Ficoll-Paque density gradient centrifugation was used to isolate PBMCs from around 10 ml of fresh peripheral blood. Progressor patients were first diagnosed with Graves' hyperthyroidism and then developed ophthalmopathy during follow-up. Total RNA was extracted with Trizol reagent, and quality was checked on an Agilent 2100 Bioanalyzer. This clonotype was seen repeatedly, ten times or more. Which antigen it targets is not known. The input lacks base qualities; no much larger clone sits a single base away.

CDR1 is given as MNHNS and CDR2 as SASEGT, both from the germline V gene. The junction carries 15 bases between V and J, which are trimmed by 6 bases and 4 bases respectively. From the cysteine up to the phenylalanine, the CDR3 has a length of 14 residues. This entry keeps only the CDR3 DNA: 42 bases, framed from base 1. The sample was blood. This sequence originates from a woman younger than 45 with Graves' hyperthyroidism that later progressed to Graves' ophthalmopathy. This chain is built from TRBV6-1 and TRBJ1-1; a weak D assignment points to TRBD1 (6 bases agree). For the CDR3, the sequence is CASSPQDRTTEAFF. The base sequence is TGTGCCAGCAGCCCCCAGGACAGAACCACTGAAGCTTTCTTT.